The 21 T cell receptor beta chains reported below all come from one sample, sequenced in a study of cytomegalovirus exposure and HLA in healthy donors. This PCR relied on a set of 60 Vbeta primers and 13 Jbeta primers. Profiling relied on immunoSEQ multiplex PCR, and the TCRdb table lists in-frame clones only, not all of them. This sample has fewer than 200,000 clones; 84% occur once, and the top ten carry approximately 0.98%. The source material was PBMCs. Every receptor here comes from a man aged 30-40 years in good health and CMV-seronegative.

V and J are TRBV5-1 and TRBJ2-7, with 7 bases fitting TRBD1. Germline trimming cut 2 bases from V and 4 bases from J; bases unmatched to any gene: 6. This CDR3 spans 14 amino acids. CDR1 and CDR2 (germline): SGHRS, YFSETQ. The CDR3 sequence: CASSFRDRPYEQYF. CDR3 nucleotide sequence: TGCGCCAGCAGCTTTCGGGACAGACCTTACGAGCAGTACTTC.

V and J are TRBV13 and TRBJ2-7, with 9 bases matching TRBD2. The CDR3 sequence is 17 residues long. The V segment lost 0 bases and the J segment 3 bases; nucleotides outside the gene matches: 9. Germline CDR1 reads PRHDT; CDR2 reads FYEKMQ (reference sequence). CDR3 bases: TGTGCCAGCAGCTTAGGCCGGGCGGGTAGCGGGAGCTACGAGCAGTACTTC. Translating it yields CASSLGRAGSGSYEQYF.

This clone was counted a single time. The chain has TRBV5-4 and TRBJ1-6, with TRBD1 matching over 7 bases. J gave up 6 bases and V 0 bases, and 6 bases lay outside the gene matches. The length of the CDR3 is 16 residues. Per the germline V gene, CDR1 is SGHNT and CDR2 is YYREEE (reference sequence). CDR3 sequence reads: CASSLAARGLNSPLHF. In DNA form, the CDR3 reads TGTGCCAGCAGCTTGGCCGCTAGGGGGCTTAATTCACCCCTCCACTTT.

CDR3: CASKGTGQYGYTF. The CDR3 coding sequence is TGTGCCAGCAAGGGGACAGGACAATATGGCTACACCTTC. The V gene is TRBV5-6, the J gene TRBJ1-2; 8 bases match TRBD1. V was clipped by 6 bases and J by 5 bases; unmatched bases: 6. CDR1 is SGHDT, CDR2 YYEEEE, per germline. There are 13 residues in the CDR3.

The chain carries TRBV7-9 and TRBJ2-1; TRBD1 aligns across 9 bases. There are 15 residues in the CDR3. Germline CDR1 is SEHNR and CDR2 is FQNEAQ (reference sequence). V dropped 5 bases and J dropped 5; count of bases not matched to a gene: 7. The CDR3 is CASSLGQGVNNEQFF. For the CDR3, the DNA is TGTGCCAGCAGCCTGGGACAGGGAGTAAACAATGAGCAGTTCTTC.

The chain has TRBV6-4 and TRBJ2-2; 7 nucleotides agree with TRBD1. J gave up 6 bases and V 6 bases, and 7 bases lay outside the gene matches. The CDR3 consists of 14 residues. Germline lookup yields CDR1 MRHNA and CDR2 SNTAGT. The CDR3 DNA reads TGTGCCAGCAGCCCAACAGGGGAGCCCGGGGAGCTGTTTTTT. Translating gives CASSPTGEPGELFF.

The CDR3 nucleotides are TGTGCCAGCAGCTCCCGGGACAGGGGGCTGGATGAAAAACTGTTTTTT. Its translation: CASSSRDRGLDEKLFF. V and J are TRBV5-4 and TRBJ1-4, with 12 positions matching TRBD1. Germline assignment: CDR1 SGHNT and CDR2 YYREEE (reference sequence). This CDR3 is 16 amino acids long. V dropped 3 bases and J dropped 6; count of bases not matched to a gene: 6.

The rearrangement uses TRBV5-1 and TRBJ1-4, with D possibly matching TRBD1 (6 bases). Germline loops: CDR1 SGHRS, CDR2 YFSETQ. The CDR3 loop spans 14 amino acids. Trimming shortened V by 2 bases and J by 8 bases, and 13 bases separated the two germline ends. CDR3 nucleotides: TGCGCCAGCAGCTTAAACGGACAGCAAGAAAAACTGTTTTTT. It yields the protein CASSLNGQQEKLFF.

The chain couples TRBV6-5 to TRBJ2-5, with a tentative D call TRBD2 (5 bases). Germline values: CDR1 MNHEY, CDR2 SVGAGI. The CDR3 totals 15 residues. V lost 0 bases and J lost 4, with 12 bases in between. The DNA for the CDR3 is TGTGCCAGCAGTTACTCACCCGGGGTGGTAGAGACCCAGTACTTC. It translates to CASSYSPGVVETQYF.

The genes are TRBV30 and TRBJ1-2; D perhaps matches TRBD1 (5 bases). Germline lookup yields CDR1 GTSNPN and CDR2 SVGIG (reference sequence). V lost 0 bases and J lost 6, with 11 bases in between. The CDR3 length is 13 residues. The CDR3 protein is CAWSVPAGHGYTF. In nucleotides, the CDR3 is TGTGCCTGGAGTGTACCGGCAGGGCATGGCTACACCTTC.

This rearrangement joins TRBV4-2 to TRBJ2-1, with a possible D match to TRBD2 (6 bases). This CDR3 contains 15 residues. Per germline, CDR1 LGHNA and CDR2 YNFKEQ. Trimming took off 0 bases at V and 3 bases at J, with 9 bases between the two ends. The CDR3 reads CASSQDGSGYNEQFF. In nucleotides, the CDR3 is TGTGCCAGCAGCCAAGATGGTAGCGGCTACAATGAGCAGTTCTTC.

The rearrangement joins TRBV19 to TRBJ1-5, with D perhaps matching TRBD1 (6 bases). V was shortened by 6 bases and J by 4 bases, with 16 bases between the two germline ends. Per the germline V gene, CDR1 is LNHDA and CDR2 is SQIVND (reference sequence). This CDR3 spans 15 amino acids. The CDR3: CASSDQGSFNQPQHF. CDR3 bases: TGTGCCAGTAGCGACCAGGGGTCGTTTAATCAGCCCCAGCATTTT.

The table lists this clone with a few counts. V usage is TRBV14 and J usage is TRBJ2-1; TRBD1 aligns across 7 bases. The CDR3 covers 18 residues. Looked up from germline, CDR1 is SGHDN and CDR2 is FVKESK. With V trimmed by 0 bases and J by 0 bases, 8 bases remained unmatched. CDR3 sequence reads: CASSQDLRTGRSYNEQFF. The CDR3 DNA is TGTGCCAGCAGCCAAGACCTGAGGACAGGCCGCTCCTACAATGAGCAGTTCTTC. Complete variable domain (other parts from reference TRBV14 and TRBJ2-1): EAGVTQFPSHSVIEKGQTVTLRCDPISGHDNLYWYRRVMGKEIKFLLHFVKESKQDESGMPNNRFLAERTGGTYSTLKVQPAELEDSGVYFCASSQDLRTGRSYNEQFFGPGTRLTVL.

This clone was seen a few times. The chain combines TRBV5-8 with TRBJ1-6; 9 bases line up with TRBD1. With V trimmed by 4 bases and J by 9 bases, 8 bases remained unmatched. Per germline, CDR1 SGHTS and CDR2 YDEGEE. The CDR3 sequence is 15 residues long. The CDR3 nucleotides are TGTGCCAGCAGCCTCACGGGACAGGGCATTTCACCCCTCCACTTT. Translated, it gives CASSLTGQGISPLHF.

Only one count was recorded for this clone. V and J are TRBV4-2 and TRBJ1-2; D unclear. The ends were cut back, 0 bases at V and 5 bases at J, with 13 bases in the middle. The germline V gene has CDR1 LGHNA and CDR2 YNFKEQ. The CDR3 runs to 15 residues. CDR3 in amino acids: CASSQESDSRYGYTF. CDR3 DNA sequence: TGTGCCAGCAGCCAAGAGTCGGACTCTCGTTATGGCTACACCTTC.

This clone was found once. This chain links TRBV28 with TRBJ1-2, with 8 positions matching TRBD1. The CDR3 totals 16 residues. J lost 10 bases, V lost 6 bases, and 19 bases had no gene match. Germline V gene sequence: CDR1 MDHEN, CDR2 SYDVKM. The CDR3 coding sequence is TGTGCCAGCAGCTTCACCGCCAGTGGACAGGGCAGGTCCTACACCTTC. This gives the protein CASSFTASGQGRSYTF.

DNA of the CDR3: TGTGCCAGCAGTTCTACAGGGAGTGAAAAACTGTTTTTT. Translated, it gives CASSSTGSEKLFF. This chain joins TRBV6-5 and TRBJ1-4, with a possible D match to TRBD1 (6 bases). The V gene's germline CDR1 is MNHEY and CDR2 SVGAGI. The CDR3 loop spans 13 amino acids. Trimming left V 4 bases short and J 7 bases short, with 10 bases between.

The CDR3 loop reads CASRGTGITYEQYF. In DNA form, the CDR3 reads TGTGCCAGCAGGGGGACAGGGATAACCTACGAGCAGTACTTC. The chain recombines TRBV2 with TRBJ2-7; TRBD1 aligns across 9 bases. Germline V gene lookup returns CDR1 SNHLY and CDR2 FYNNEI. There are 14 residues in the CDR3. J gave up 2 bases and V 6 bases, and 5 bases lay outside the gene matches.

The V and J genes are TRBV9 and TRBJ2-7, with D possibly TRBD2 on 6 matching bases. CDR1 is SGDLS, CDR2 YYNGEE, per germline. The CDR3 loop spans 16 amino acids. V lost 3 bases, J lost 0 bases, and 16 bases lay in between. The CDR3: CASSASGDRLSYEQYF. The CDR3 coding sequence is TGTGCCAGCAGCGCGTCGGGGGATAGGCTCTCCTACGAGCAGTACTTC.

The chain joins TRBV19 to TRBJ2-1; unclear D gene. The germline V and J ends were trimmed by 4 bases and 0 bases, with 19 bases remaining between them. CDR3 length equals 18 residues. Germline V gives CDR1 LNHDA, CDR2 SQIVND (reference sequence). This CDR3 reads CASSNDDVRPSSYNEQFF. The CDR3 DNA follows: TGTGCCAGTAGTAATGATGATGTGCGGCCAAGCTCCTACAATGAGCAGTTCTTC.

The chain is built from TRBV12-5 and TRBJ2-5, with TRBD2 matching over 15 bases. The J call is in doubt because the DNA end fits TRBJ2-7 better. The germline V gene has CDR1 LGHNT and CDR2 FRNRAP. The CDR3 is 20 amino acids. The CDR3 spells CASGLAPTGLAGGPTYEQYF. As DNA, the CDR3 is TGTGCTAGTGGTTTGGCCCCCACGGGACTAGCGGGAGGTCCCACCTACGAGCAGTACTTC.